This T cell receptor (beta chain) came from a study of cytomegalovirus exposure and HLA in healthy donors. Whole-study results and caveats: Later, an analysis showed that TCR beta chains associated with HLA were more clonally expanded than others that were equally common. The study assumed roughly uniform donor sequencing depth for presence/absence analyses.

A remark on this clone: Its antigen is not known.

CDR1 and CDR2 from the germline V gene are MNHEY and SMNVEV (reference sequence). Trimming stripped 3 bases from V and 11 bases from J, with 14 bases between. The CDR3 has 14 amino acids. PCR primers comprised 60 Vbeta and 13 Jbeta primers. Some clones are missing from TCRdb's copy, which holds only in-frame ones; the method was immunoSEQ multiplex PCR. The repertoire has about 100,000 clones, about three quarters of them found once; the top ten carry about 7%. Sequenced input: PBMCs. The rearrangement links TRBV27 to TRBJ1-6, with D tentatively TRBD1 (5 bases). The source is a man aged 50 to 60 in good health and CMV-seropositive. CDR3 sequence (DNA): TGTGCCAGCAGTTTCATGGAGGGGTGGGCACCCCTCCACTTT. Translating it yields CASSFMEGWAPLHF.